The 27 T cell receptor beta chains below were found in one sample sequenced in a study of T cells in Graves' hyperthyroidism and ophthalmopathy. Amplification yielded TCR beta CDR3 regions, with RNA transcripts as the source. When the TCR CDR3 underwent first-round RT-PCR, the HTBI primer set was used. TCRdb called the multiplex PCR reads again in MiXCR, with one record for every CDR3 protein. The sample carries over 700,000 distinct CDR3 sequences, just over 35% recorded once. The sample consisted of blood. Receptors originate from a woman in her thirties or forties with Graves' hyperthyroidism.

There are a few counts of this clonotype. The gene calls are TRBV10-2 and TRBJ1-1; weak D call: TRBD1 (5 bases). The CDR3 has 11 amino acids. V shed 8 bases and J shed 10 bases, with 14 bases lying between them. Germline assignment: CDR1 WSHSY and CDR2 SAAADI. The CDR3 spells CASGLAGGAFF. CDR3 in DNA: TGCGCCAGCGGACTTGCGGGGGGAGCTTTCTTT.

This clonotype occurred a few times. This chain connects TRBV4-1 to TRBJ1-2; D is uncertain. CDR1 and CDR2 from the germline V gene are MGHRA and YSYEKL. CDR3 length equals 12 residues. Trimming pared 3 bases from V and 3 bases from J, leaving 5 bases between. CDR3 in amino acids: CASSQEDYGYTF. The CDR3 nucleotides are TGCGCCAGCAGCCAGGAAGACTATGGCTACACCTTC.

The V gene is TRBV20-1, the J gene TRBJ2-5; 9 bases are shared with TRBD2. CDR3 length: 14 residues. Germline CDR1 is DFQATT and CDR2 is SNEGSKA (reference sequence). Here the CDR3 DNA reads TGCAGCCCGGGGGGGCTAGCGGGGAAAGAGACCCAGTACTTC. It encodes CSPGGLAGKETQYF.

CDR3 nucleotides: TGTGCCAGCAGTCAAGGGACTCCGACCACCGGGGAGCTGTTTTTT. Protein sequence: CASSQGTPTTGELFF. The V and J genes are TRBV7-2 and TRBJ2-2; D perhaps matches TRBD2 (6 bases). CDR3 length: 15 amino acids. Germline V gene data show CDR1 as SGHTA and CDR2 as FQGNSA. V was shortened by 6 bases and J by 4 bases, with 15 bases between the two germline ends.

This clonotype was counted between two and nine times. One junction end disagrees with the germline gene, perhaps due to a read error. The chain joins TRBV11-2 to TRBJ2-7, with D possibly being TRBD2 (5 bases). This CDR3 spans 14 amino acids. The germline V gene encodes CDR1 SGHAT and CDR2 FQNNGV. CDR3 loop: CASSEPPLFGKQYF. The DNA of the CDR3 is TGCGCCAGCAGCGAACCCCCCCTTTTCGGGAAGCAGTACTTC.

The chain links TRBV7-3 to TRBJ2-6; D unresolved. The CDR3 covers 17 residues. Germline loops: CDR1 SGHTA, CDR2 FQGTGA. V was cut by 5 bases and J by 4 bases, with 18 bases left in between. The CDR3 here is CASSQSPGSGGANVLTF. Written as DNA, the CDR3 is TGTGCCAGCAGCCAATCGCCCGGGTCTGGCGGGGCCAACGTCCTGACTTTC.

This clonotype came up many times. The gene calls are TRBV10-2 and TRBJ2-5; D not certain. V was cut by 4 bases and J by 5 bases, with 14 bases left in between. The CDR3 is 14 amino acids. Germline V gene sequence: CDR1 WSHSY, CDR2 SAAADI. In nucleotides, the CDR3 is TGCGCCAGCAGTGGCAGAAGGGTTGGGGAGACCCAGTACTTC. As protein: CASSGRRVGETQYF.

This clonotype turned up a few times. This chain uses TRBV20-1 with TRBJ1-4; no reliable D call. The CDR3 sequence is 11 residues long. V was cut by 7 bases and J by 8 bases, with 11 bases left in between. Per the germline V gene, CDR1 is DFQATT and CDR2 is SNEGSKA (reference sequence). The CDR3 DNA is TGCAGTGGGAGGGTAGGGGAAAAACTGTTTTTT. This sequence encodes CSGRVGEKLFF.

This clonotype was counted ten times or more. The chain combines TRBV2 with TRBJ1-2, with a possible D match to TRBD1 (5 bases). V lost 4 bases and J 5 bases, leaving 11 bases between the germline ends. The CDR3 contains 13 residues. The V gene's germline CDR1 is SNHLY and CDR2 FYNNEI. The CDR3 region is CASSVGEVYGYTF. The CDR3 DNA reads as TGTGCCAGCAGTGTGGGGGAAGTTTATGGCTACACCTTC.

DNA for the CDR3: TGCAGTGCTCGAGGGGATACCTCCTTCTATGGCTACACCTTC. It encodes CSARGDTSFYGYTF. The chain joins TRBV20-1 to TRBJ1-2, with D possibly TRBD1 on 5 matching bases. Germline V CDR1 and CDR2: DFQATT, SNEGSKA (reference sequence). V dropped 5 bases and J dropped 4 bases, with 17 bases sitting between them. The CDR3 is 14 residues long.

J is TRBJ2-6 and V is TRBV28; the D gene is possibly TRBD2 (6 bases). This CDR3 has 17 amino acids. Germline V gene sequence: CDR1 MDHEN, CDR2 SYDVKM. Trimming took 5 bases from V and 0 from J, leaving 14 bases between them. The CDR3 protein is CASSPREILSGANVLTF. In DNA form, the CDR3 reads TGTGCCAGCAGTCCCCGGGAGATCCTCTCTGGGGCCAACGTCCTGACTTTC.

In this sample, this clonotype turned up many times. The chain joins TRBV7-3 to TRBJ1-1, with unresolved D. There are 13 residues in the CDR3. Germline V gene sequence: CDR1 SGHTA, CDR2 FQGTGA. Trimming cost V 5 bases and J 0 bases, with 7 bases left between them. The CDR3 protein is CASSAQVNTEAFF. CDR3 DNA: TGTGCCAGCAGCGCTCAGGTGAACACTGAAGCTTTCTTT.

This clonotype has at least ten counts. The chain employs TRBV7-2 and TRBJ2-2; 8 bases match TRBD1. V was clipped by 4 bases and J by 0 bases; unmatched bases: 10. The germline V gene has CDR1 SGHTA and CDR2 FQGNSA. The CDR3 covers 18 residues. CDR3: CASSWLSTGAANTGELFF. In DNA form, the CDR3 reads TGTGCCAGCAGCTGGCTTTCGACAGGGGCAGCGAACACCGGGGAGCTGTTTTTT. Filled out from reference TRBV7-2 and TRBJ2-2, the complete variable domain reads GAGVSQSPSNKVTEKGKDVELRCDPISGHTALYWYRQSLGQGLEFLIYFQGNSAPDKSGLPSDRFSAERTGGSVSTLTIQRTQQEDSAVYLCASSWLSTGAANTGELFFGEGSRLTVL.

The chain carries TRBV7-2 and TRBJ2-7; TRBD1 agrees at 9 bases. J lost 3 bases, V lost 8 bases, and 8 bases had no gene match. Germline CDR1 SGHTA, CDR2 FQGNSA. CDR3 size: 14 residues. CDR3 residues: CASVYTGQGYEQYF. CDR3 sequence (DNA): TGTGCCAGCGTTTACACGGGACAGGGCTACGAGCAGTACTTC.

This clonotype was observed a few times. The genes are TRBV19 and TRBJ2-6, with a tentative D call TRBD2 (7 bases). From germline, CDR1 is LNHDA and CDR2 SQIVND (reference sequence). V lost 7 bases, J lost 0 bases, and 19 bases lay in between. This CDR3 contains 18 residues. CDR3 sequence: CASTVWGGAISGANVLTF. Here the CDR3 DNA reads TGTGCCAGTACCGTTTGGGGGGGCGCCATCTCTGGGGCCAACGTCCTGACTTTC.

This clonotype appeared once. V usage is TRBV27 and J usage is TRBJ1-1; 8 nucleotides line up with TRBD1. With V trimmed by 3 bases and J by 8 bases, 8 bases remained unmatched. Per germline, CDR1 MNHEY and CDR2 SMNVEV (reference sequence). The length of the CDR3 is 14 residues. CDR3 region: CASSFSGQAIEAFF. The CDR3 DNA sequence: TGTGCCAGCAGTTTTTCGGGACAGGCGATAGAAGCTTTCTTT.

This clonotype was seen more than once but under ten times. The chain carries TRBV19 and TRBJ1-5; D perhaps matches TRBD1 (5 bases). This CDR3 is 14 amino acids long. Germline V gene sequence: CDR1 LNHDA, CDR2 SQIVND (reference sequence). V lost 9 bases and J 0 bases, leaving 12 bases between the germline ends. The CDR3 coding sequence is TGTGCCAGCAATAAGGGGTATAGCAATCAGCCCCAGCATTTT. As protein: CASNKGYSNQPQHF. Variable domain in full (rest from reference TRBV19 and TRBJ1-5): DGGITQSPKYLFRKEGQNVTLSCEQNLNHDAMYWYRQDPGQGLRLIYYSQIVNDFQKGDIAEGYSVSREKKESFPLTVTSAQKNPTAFYLCASNKGYSNQPQHFGDGTRLSIL.

Turning to this clonotype: A much larger clone sits a single nucleotide away, making a read error possible. V is TRBV20-1 and J is TRBJ1-2, with 9 bases lining up with TRBD1. Trimming cost V 6 bases and J 5 bases; bases outside gene matches: 10. Germline V gene lookup returns CDR1 DFQATT and CDR2 SNEGSKA (reference sequence). The CDR3 consists of 14 residues. The CDR3 here is CSALDRGGGYGYTF. CDR3 in DNA: TGCAGTGCACTAGACAGGGGGGGAGGATATGGCTACACCTTC.

This chain connects TRBV12-3 or TRBV12-4 to TRBJ1-1, with D possibly being TRBD1 (6 bases). This CDR3 spans 16 amino acids. The chain's CDR3 is CASGSRQDIRNTEAFF. CDR3 nucleotide sequence: TGTGCTAGTGGTTCTCGACAGGATATCAGGAACACTGAAGCTTTCTTT.

The J gene is TRBJ1-1, the V gene TRBV11-3; D gene ambiguous. The V gene's germline CDR1 is SGHNT and CDR2 YENEEA. V was pared by 4 bases and J by 5 bases, with 11 bases between. This CDR3 has 13 residues. The chain's CDR3 is CASSSRPITEAFF. In DNA, the CDR3 is TGTGCCAGCAGCTCCCGACCTATAACTGAAGCTTTCTTT. Together with reference TRBV11-3 and TRBJ1-1, the CDR3 gives the full variable domain: EAGVVQSPRYKIIEKKQPVAFWCNPISGHNTLYWYLQNLGQGPELLIRYENEEAVDDSQLPKDRFSAERLKGVDSTLKIQPAELGDSAVYLCASSSRPITEAFFGQGTRLTVV.

This clonotype was detected many times. This chain joins TRBV7-9 and TRBJ2-7; no reliable D call. V lost 5 bases to trimming and J lost 1 base, with 15 bases between them. Germline V gives CDR1 SEHNR, CDR2 FQNEAQ (reference sequence). This CDR3 is 15 amino acids long. DNA for the CDR3: TGTGCCAGCAGCCCCGAGTTTGAAGTTTCCTACGAGCAGTACTTC. It specifies CASSPEFEVSYEQYF.

This clonotype was found many times. The chain couples TRBV7-3 to TRBJ1-1, with D uncertain. Per germline, CDR1 SGHTA and CDR2 FQGTGA. Trimming removed 3 bases from V and 4 bases from J, with 12 bases in between. This CDR3 region has 14 residues. CDR3 region: CASSLGTHGTEAFF. The CDR3 region has the DNA TGTGCCAGCAGCTTGGGAACCCATGGCACTGAAGCTTTCTTT.

CDR3 residues: CASSLRLSITNYGYTF. The CDR3, as DNA: TGTGCCAGCAGCTTAAGGTTGTCAATCACCAACTATGGCTACACCTTC. The chain combines TRBV7-4 with TRBJ1-2, with no clear D. Germline V gives CDR1 SGHVT, CDR2 SQSDAQ. V lost 2 bases, J lost 2 bases, and 15 bases lay in between. CDR3 length: 16 residues.

This clonotype turned up a few times. The chain joins TRBV7-6 to TRBJ2-5; TRBD1 might be the D (6 bases). This CDR3 has 19 residues. V was clipped by 1 base and J by 3 bases, with 24 bases between them. Germline-derived CDR1 and CDR2 are SGHVS and FNYEAQ. As DNA, the CDR3 is TGTGCCAGCAGCTTAGTTTCCCGTTGGAAAGAACAGGGAAAAGAGACCCAGTACTTC. Translated: CASSLVSRWKEQGKETQYF.

This clonotype came up a few times. The V and J genes are TRBV12-3 or TRBV12-4 and TRBJ1-1; D gene unclear. The CDR3 totals 13 residues. Between the trimmed V and J ends, which lost 6 bases and 3 bases, there was a span of 11 bases. CDR3: CASSPLLYTEAFF. In DNA, the CDR3 is TGTGCCAGCAGCCCACTCCTATACACTGAAGCTTTCTTT.

DNA of the CDR3: TGCAGTGCTAGACCTCGGAGTTCAGCGATCACTTACGAGCAGTACTTC. It codes for CSARPRSSAITYEQYF. The chain carries TRBV20-1 and TRBJ2-7; unclear D gene. The CDR3 covers 16 residues. Trimming stripped 2 bases from V and 4 bases from J, with 21 bases between. From germline, CDR1 is DFQATT and CDR2 SNEGSKA (reference sequence).

This clonotype was seen many times. The rearrangement links TRBV10-2 to TRBJ2-2; weak D call: TRBD2 (7 bases). Trimming left V 8 bases short and J 6 bases short, with 16 bases between. The V gene's germline CDR1 is WSHSY and CDR2 SAAADI. This CDR3 comprises 14 residues. In DNA form, the CDR3 reads TGCGCCAGCCGCACGGGGGGCCGAGCCGGGGAGCTGTTTTTT. Translated: CASRTGGRAGELFF.